Listed below are T cell receptor beta chains from one sample, sequenced in a study of cytomegalovirus exposure and HLA in healthy donors. The assay was immunoSEQ multiplex PCR, and TCRdb's table has in-frame clones only and misses some. Altogether about 120,000 clones are present, 50% to 80% being singletons, with the ten largest covering more than 6.5%. Sequenced: PBMCs. These receptors came from a middle-aged woman in good health and CMV-seropositive. CDR3s include the opening cysteine and the closing phenylalanine or tryptophan. A D gene is named only where the DNA matches it firmly. Rows give clone size only sometimes, using once, few, many, or a class for an expanded clone.

cdr3_nt	cdr3_aa	clone_size	v_call	j_call	d_call
TGTGCCAGCAGCTTGTCCGTAGCGGGGGGCACAGATACGCAGTATTTT	CASSLSVAGGTDTQYF	.	TRBV5-8	TRBJ2-3	TRBD2
TGTGCCAGCAGCTCGCTCATGGGGGCGCGTATTGACTATGGCTACACCTTC	CASSSLMGARIDYGYTF	.	TRBV7-8	TRBJ1-2	.
TGCGCCAGCAGCCAAGGGACAGGGGTTAAGGTGGAGGATAGCAATCAGCCCCAGCATTTT	CASSQGTGVKVEDSNQPQHF	.	TRBV4-1	TRBJ1-5	TRBD1
TGTGCCACAAAACCGGGACAGGGGGCCCACGAGCAGTACTTC	CATKPGQGAHEQYF	.	TRBV6-1	TRBJ2-7	TRBD1
TGTGCCAGCAGTTATAGCGCCACAGATACGCAGTATTTT	CASSYSATDTQYF	few	TRBV6-1	TRBJ2-3	.
TGCGCCAGCAGCTTGGAAGGGGCCCATGAAAAACTGTTTTTT	CASSLEGAHEKLFF	.	TRBV5-1	TRBJ1-4	.
TGTGCCAGAAGCAATGGACCAGGGACAGGGGAAGAACTAGCGGGGTTCGATGAGCAGTTCTTC	CARSNGPGTGEELAGFDEQFF	.	TRBV5-3	TRBJ2-1	.
TGTGCCAGCAGCTTAAGCGGGACTAGCACAGATACGCAGTATTTT	CASSLSGTSTDTQYF	.	TRBV7-9	TRBJ2-3	TRBD2
TGTGCCAGCTCACCACCGTCTATGGGGCGCGACTATGGCTACACCTTC	CASSPPSMGRDYGYTF	once	TRBV18	TRBJ1-2	.
TGTGCCAGCAGCGGAGGACGAGGCGAGCAGTACTTC	CASSGGRGEQYF	.	TRBV7-9	TRBJ2-7	.
TGTGCCAGCAGCCCCCAGGATACGCAGTATTTT	CASSPQDTQYF	few	TRBV7-2	TRBJ2-3	.
TGTGCCAGCAGTGACAGCGCTAACTATGGCTACCCCTTC	CASSDSANYGYPF	.	TRBV2	TRBJ1-2	.
TGTGCCAGCTCGATTAACCCTAGCGGGGGGGGCACTGAAGCTTTCTTT	CASSINPSGGGTEAFF	.	TRBV18	TRBJ1-1	.
TGCGCCAGCAGCCAAGGCGGACAGTTCGAATCACCCCTCCACTTT	CASSQGGQFESPLHF	few	TRBV4-1	TRBJ1-6	.
TGTGCCAGCAGCTTAACAGGAGATAACTATGGCTACACCTTC	CASSLTGDNYGYTF	.	TRBV7-3	TRBJ1-2	.
TGTGCCTGGAGTGATAGTAGCGACACCGGGGAGCTGTTTTTT	CAWSDSSDTGELFF	.	TRBV30	TRBJ2-2	.
TGTGCCAGCACCACGGGGGGGTGGCGGAACACTGAAGCTTTCTTT	CASTTGGWRNTEAFF	few	TRBV5-6	TRBJ1-1	.
TGTGCCATCAGTGAGTCAGGTGGGCTAGAGGGGACCCAGTACTTC	CAISESGGLEGTQYF	.	TRBV10-3	TRBJ2-5	.
TGTGCCAGCAGCCCAAGCGGGGGGGCTTCTGGGGAGCTGTTTTTT	CASSPSGGASGELFF	.	TRBV7-6	TRBJ2-2	TRBD2
TGCGCCAGCCGCGGGACGGGGAATTCACCCCTCCACTTT	CASRGTGNSPLHF	.	TRBV10-1	TRBJ1-6	.
TGCGCCAGCAGCCAAGGACCGGGACAGGGGATTTTGAACACTGAAGCTTTCTTT	CASSQGPGQGILNTEAFF	.	TRBV4-1	TRBJ1-1	TRBD1
TGTGCCAGCAGTTACGACAGTTCCTCTGGAAACACCATATATTTT	CASSYDSSSGNTIYF	.	TRBV2	TRBJ1-3	.
TGCGCCAGCAGTGGAAACAGGGAGTCTGAAGCTTTCTTT	CASSGNRESEAFF	.	TRBV10-1	TRBJ1-1	.
TGCAGTGCCCGGGAGTCCGGGGAGCTGTTTTTT	CSARESGELFF	few	TRBV20-1	TRBJ2-2	.
TGTGCCAGCAGAGTTACAGTTCTTCCCTACAATGAGCAGTTCTTC	CASRVTVLPYNEQFF	few	TRBV6-1	TRBJ2-1	.
TGTGCCAGCAGTGAAGTTGGGCTAGCTAACGAGCAGTACTTC	CASSEVGLANEQYF	.	TRBV6-1	TRBJ2-7	.
TGTGCCGCCGAGGGGACAGGGTATTGCGGCTACACCTTC	CAAEGTGYCGYTF	.	TRBV6-6	TRBJ1-2	TRBD1
TGTGCCAGCGGACTCGGGGACAGGGCTATGATTTCGGGAAACACCATATATTTT	CASGLGDRAMISGNTIYF	.	TRBV11-3	TRBJ1-3	TRBD1
TGTGCCAGCAGTTCAACTAGCGGGAGTGAGACCCAGTACTTC	CASSSTSGSETQYF	few	TRBV6-5	TRBJ2-5	TRBD2
TGTGCCAGCAGTTTTGACAGGGGTCTTTCACCCCTCCACTTT	CASSFDRGLSPLHF	.	TRBV27	TRBJ1-6	TRBD1
TGTGCCAGCAGCCAAGTCGGGAGCCCCCTGGGAGATGAGCAGTTCTTC	CASSQVGSPLGDEQFF	.	TRBV4-2	TRBJ2-1	.
TGTGCCAGCAACTCCCTCACAGGGGAAGAGACCCAGTACTTC	CASNSLTGEETQYF	.	TRBV5-6	TRBJ2-5	TRBD1
TGTGCCAGCAGTGGGGACAGCTCCTACGAGCAGTACTTC	CASSGDSSYEQYF	once	TRBV25-1	TRBJ2-7	TRBD1
TGTGCCAGCAGTACCCTGAGCGGGGGTACGACAGATACGCAGTATTTT	CASSTLSGGTTDTQYF	.	TRBV6-4	TRBJ2-3	TRBD2
TGTGCTAGTGGTTTGGCCTCGGGGGTGGAGCAGTACTTC	CASGLASGVEQYF	.	TRBV12-5	TRBJ2-7	.
TGTGCCAGCAGTTCAGGGGTGAGGGGAACTGAAGCTTTCTTT	CASSSGVRGTEAFF	.	TRBV28	TRBJ1-1	.
TGTGCCAGCAGCGTAGGGGGGCAGTCTAATTTTGAACTGTTTTTT	CASSVGGQSNFELFF	.	TRBV9	TRBJ1-4	.
TGCGCCAGCAGGGTTGACCCGGGGAATGAAAAACTGTTTTTT	CASRVDPGNEKLFF	.	TRBV5-1	TRBJ1-4	.
TGTGCCAGCAGTTTGTTAGCGGGGGCCCTCTACGAGCAGTACTTC	CASSLLAGALYEQYF	.	TRBV27	TRBJ2-7	TRBD2
TGTGCCAGCGGGTCACTTGCGGGGGTCTCCTACGAGCAGTACTTC	CASGSLAGVSYEQYF	.	TRBV6-1	TRBJ2-7	TRBD2
TGTGCCAGCAGCGACCGGGACAGTGGGGAGAACACTGAAGCTTTCTTT	CASSDRDSGENTEAFF	once	TRBV4-2	TRBJ1-1	TRBD1
TGTGCCAGCAGTGACTACCGGAATGAGCAGTTCTTC	CASSDYRNEQFF	.	TRBV6-5	TRBJ2-1	.
TGTGCCAGCAGATCGACTAAAAACATTCAGTACTTC	CASRSTKNIQYF	.	TRBV5-5	TRBJ2-4	.
TGTGCCAGCTCACCGCTTCAGGGACAGCCCTATGGCTACACCTTC	CASSPLQGQPYGYTF	.	TRBV18	TRBJ1-2	TRBD1
TGTGCCAGCAGCGATGGACTAGCGGGAACCCGAGAGCAGTTCTTC	CASSDGLAGTREQFF	once	TRBV2	TRBJ2-1	TRBD2
TGCAGCGTCGCTGGACAGGGTAAGACCTACTTT	CSVAGQGKTYF	.	TRBV29-1	TRBJ1-1	TRBD1
TGTGCTAGCAGCTTGAATGCGGGGGTGGGCGAGCAGTACTTC	CASSLNAGVGEQYF	.	TRBV7-7	TRBJ2-7	TRBD2
TGTGCCAGCAGCTTAGCCCCGGTAGTCCACACCTTC	CASSLAPVVHTF	.	TRBV11-2	TRBJ1-2	.
TGCAGCGTGGGGCCCACAGAAAACATTCAGTACTTC	CSVGPTENIQYF	.	TRBV29-1	TRBJ2-4	.
TGTGCCAGCAGCTTGGAGATCGGCCAAGAGACCCAGTACTTC	CASSLEIGQETQYF	.	TRBV5-8	TRBJ2-5	.
TGTGCCATCAGTGCGGAAAGGAGTGAAGGTGAGCAGTTCTTC	CAISAERSEGEQFF	.	TRBV10-3	TRBJ2-1	.
TGTGCCAGCAGGTCAGGCCCAAACACCGGGGAGCTGTTTTTT	CASRSGPNTGELFF	.	TRBV6-5	TRBJ2-2	.
TGTGCCTGGAGGGTAGGGGGCTATCGGCAGCACACTGAAGCTTTCTTT	CAWRVGGYRQHTEAFF	few	TRBV30	TRBJ1-1	TRBD1
TGTGCCAGCAGCTTGGAACAGGCGAGTGAAAAACTGTTTTTT	CASSLEQASEKLFF	.	TRBV5-4	TRBJ1-4	.
TGTGCCAGCAGTGGGGAGTCGTGGACAGATACGCAGTATTTT	CASSGESWTDTQYF	.	TRBV6-1	TRBJ2-3	.
TGTGCCAGCACCCGGACTAACTACGAGCAGTACTTC	CASTRTNYEQYF	once	TRBV11-2	TRBJ2-7	.